These 21 T cell receptor beta chains originate from one sample sequenced in a study of shared T cell receptors in the human thymus. Produced via immunoSEQ multiplex PCR; TCRdb's table is partial and in-frame only. Found here are hundreds of thousands of clones, 78% of them singletons; the top ten hold about 0.013%. The data were also submitted as part of a second study, on human thymus T cells.

The sequenced sample was thymocytes. These receptors originate from a boy younger than two with a congenital heart defect.

The chain uses TRBV27 and TRBJ1-5; the D is unclear. V was pared by 3 bases and J by 0 bases, with 3 bases between. The CDR3 has 13 residues. Germline V gene lookup returns CDR1 MNHEY and CDR2 SMNVEV (reference sequence). This CDR3 reads CASSFHSNQPQHF. The CDR3 region has the DNA TGTGCCAGCAGTTTCCATAGCAATCAGCCCCAGCATTTT.

The chain couples TRBV4-2 to TRBJ2-3, with D maybe TRBD2 (6 bases). With 0 bases removed from V and 6 bases from J, the gap between germline ends came to 19 bases. This CDR3 region has 17 residues. Germline CDR1 LGHNA, CDR2 YNFKEQ. The CDR3 sequence: CASSQDNELARGDTQYF. The CDR3 region has the DNA TGTGCCAGCAGCCAAGATAATGAACTAGCACGTGGGGATACGCAGTATTTT.

The chain joins TRBV30 to TRBJ1-3; 7 bases align to TRBD1. Germline-derived CDR1 and CDR2 are GTSNPN and SVGIG (reference sequence). V shed 3 bases, J shed 0 bases, and the junction held 2 bases outside the gene matches. The CDR3 runs 14 residues. The CDR3: CAWRRDSSGNTIYF. For the CDR3, the DNA is TGTGCCTGGAGAAGGGACAGCTCTGGAAACACCATATATTTT.

This clone was recorded once. The chain couples TRBV4-3 to TRBJ1-4; D unresolved. The CDR3 spans 16 residues. V was cut by 0 bases and J by 3 bases, with 11 bases left in between. Looked up from germline, CDR1 is LGHNA and CDR2 is YSLEER. The CDR3 protein is CASSQDGRTANEKLFF. CDR3 nucleotides: TGCGCCAGCAGCCAAGATGGTCGAACAGCTAATGAAAAACTGTTTTTT.

CDR3 in DNA: TGTGCCAGCAGCCCTATTTCGGCGGGAGTTTCCTACAATGAGCAGTTCTTC. It translates to CASSPISAGVSYNEQFF. This sequence joins TRBV5-6 and TRBJ2-1; 7 bases are shared with TRBD2. The CDR3 sequence is 17 residues long. Germline values: CDR1 SGHDT, CDR2 YYEEEE. V lost 4 bases and J lost 1; bases outside the gene matches: 11.

The chain is built from TRBV29-1 and TRBJ2-1, with D maybe TRBD2 (6 bases). The V gene's germline CDR1 is SQVTM and CDR2 ANQGSEA. Trimming removed 4 bases at V and 2 bases at J, with 9 bases between. The CDR3 consists of 13 residues. The CDR3 protein is CSVGRGAYNEQFF. The CDR3 nucleotides are TGCAGCGTTGGGAGGGGCGCCTACAATGAGCAGTTCTTC.

V is TRBV2 and J is TRBJ2-2; D is uncertain. The V end lost 1 base, the J end lost 2 bases, and 11 bases lay between the germline ends. This CDR3 spans 16 amino acids. Germline CDR1 and CDR2: SNHLY and FYNNEI. CDR3 sequence (DNA): TGTGCCAGCAGTGAAGGCCAGGATTTTAACACCGGGGAGCTGTTTTTT. Its translation: CASSEGQDFNTGELFF.

The sample holds one count of this clone. V and J are TRBV7-9 and TRBJ2-5; a possible D gene is TRBD1 (6 bases). The ends were cut back, 5 bases at V and 1 base at J, with 11 bases in the middle. The CDR3 covers 14 residues. Per germline, CDR1 SEHNR and CDR2 FQNEAQ (reference sequence). The CDR3 sequence is CASSVTGIQETQYF. For the CDR3, the DNA is TGTGCCAGCAGCGTTACAGGGATCCAAGAGACCCAGTACTTC.

The chain uses TRBV6-1 and TRBJ2-5, with 11 positions matching TRBD2. Per the germline V gene, CDR1 is MNHNS and CDR2 is SASEGT. V lost 4 bases, J lost 5 bases, and 0 bases stayed unmatched. The CDR3 runs 13 residues. Here the CDR3 DNA reads TGTGCCAGCAGTGGACTAGCGGGGGAGACCCAGTACTTC. It is translated as CASSGLAGETQYF.

The chain has TRBV5-4 and TRBJ1-3; 10 bases agree with TRBD1. V dropped 4 bases and J dropped 1; count of bases not matched to a gene: 2. This CDR3 is 15 amino acids long. CDR1 and CDR2 (germline): SGHNT, YYREEE (reference sequence). The CDR3 coding sequence is TGTGCCAGCAGCAGACAGGGGGCGTCTGGAAACACCATATATTTT. As protein: CASSRQGASGNTIYF.

V and J are TRBV7-9 and TRBJ1-2, with 7 bases identical to TRBD1. The trim removed 7 bases at V and 5 bases at J, leaving 19 bases unmatched. CDR1 is SEHNR and CDR2 is FQNEAQ in the germline V gene (reference sequence). The CDR3 consists of 17 residues. Written as DNA, the CDR3 is TGTGCCAGCACCAGGACAGGAGATCTTTTCTCCCTGTATGGCTACACCTTC. Amino acids: CASTRTGDLFSLYGYTF.

This rearrangement joins TRBV5-6 to TRBJ1-1; no clear D. This CDR3 has 17 amino acids. V dropped 4 bases and J dropped 6 bases, with 25 bases sitting between them. CDR1 is SGHDT, CDR2 YYEEEE, per germline. The DNA of the CDR3 is TGTGCCAGCAGCGCCCCGGAGGTTGGCGTAGGCTGGGCTGAAGCTTTCTTT. Protein: CASSAPEVGVGWAEAFF.

This chain uses TRBV5-4 with TRBJ1-1; D gene uncertain. V was shortened by 3 bases and J by 0 bases, with 12 bases between the two germline ends. Looked up from germline, CDR1 is SGHNT and CDR2 is YYREEE (reference sequence). This CDR3 region has 15 residues. CDR3: CASSSRGNMNTEAFF. The CDR3 coding sequence is TGTGCCAGCAGCTCACGGGGAAACATGAACACTGAAGCTTTCTTT.

This clone was detected once. The V call is TRBV27, the J call TRBJ1-5; a weak D match, TRBD1 (5 bases). Germline CDR1 is MNHEY and CDR2 is SMNVEV (reference sequence). The V end lost 4 bases, the J end lost 2 bases, and 21 bases lay between the germline ends. This CDR3 region has 18 residues. Written as DNA, the CDR3 is TGTGCCAGCAGTTCACTCCCGGGGGGAGTGTCAGGCAATCAGCCCCAGCATTTT. It translates to CASSSLPGGVSGNQPQHF.

The J gene is TRBJ2-7, the V gene TRBV10-3, with TRBD1 identical over 9 bases. CDR3 length: 15 residues. Losses at the gene ends were 4 bases for V and 0 bases for J; bases not matched to a gene: 4. Looked up from germline, CDR1 is ENHRY and CDR2 is SYGVKD. The CDR3 DNA is TGTGCCATCAGTGGTAGACAGGGGGTCTCCTACGAGCAGTACTTC. This gives the protein CAISGRQGVSYEQYF.

DNA for the CDR3: TGCAGTGCGTCCCCGGGAAAGGGCGGCTTCTTC. It encodes CSASPGKGGFF. The chain carries TRBV20-1 and TRBJ2-1, with D perhaps TRBD2 (5 bases). Trimming removed 6 bases from V and 16 bases from J, with 19 bases in between. Germline-derived CDR1 and CDR2 are DFQATT and SNEGSKA (reference sequence). This CDR3 contains 11 residues.

This clone was seen a handful of times. The rearrangement uses TRBV5-1 and TRBJ1-4; 7 bases line up with TRBD1. V shed 7 bases and J 8 bases; nucleotides not matched to a gene: 5. The CDR3 has 12 residues. The germline gives CDR1 SGHRS, CDR2 YFSETQ. CDR3 sequence reads: CASRQGQEKLFF. The CDR3 DNA reads as TGCGCCAGCCGGCAGGGACAGGAAAAACTGTTTTTT. The variable domain in full, with the rest retrieved from reference TRBV5-1 and TRBJ1-4, is KAGVTQTPRYLIKTRGQQVTLSCSPISGHRSVSWYQQTPGQGLQFLFEYFSETQRNKGNFPGRFSGRQFSNSRSEMNVSTLELGDSALYLCASRQGQEKLFFGSGTQLSVL.

This clone was counted once. The CDR3 DNA reads as TGTGCCAGCAGCTTAGGGGGAGACGGTGAATTCTTC. This gives the protein CASSLGGDGEFF. The chain has TRBV7-8 and TRBJ2-1; D is perhaps TRBD2 (5 bases). Germline values: CDR1 SGHVS, CDR2 FQNEAQ. The CDR3 runs to 12 residues. V lost 1 base and J 16 bases, leaving 14 bases between the germline ends.

The J gene is TRBJ2-3, the V gene TRBV6-4, with TRBD1 as a possible D gene (6 bases). The CDR3 loop spans 17 amino acids. The V end lost 5 bases, the J end lost 0 bases, and 18 bases lay between the germline ends. CDR1 is MRHNA, CDR2 SNTAGT, per germline. CDR3: CASSPGHRSTSTDTQYF. CDR3 nucleotide sequence: TGTGCCAGCAGTCCGGGACACCGCTCGACTAGCACAGATACGCAGTATTTT.

This clone has just one count. Here the CDR3 reads CAWRDRHLAGANTDTQYF. The CDR3, as DNA: TGTGCCTGGAGGGACAGACATTTAGCGGGAGCTAACACAGATACGCAGTATTTT. The chain uses TRBV30 and TRBJ2-3; 9 bases match TRBD2. This CDR3 is 18 amino acids long. The J segment lost 2 bases and the V segment lost 3 bases, leaving 15 bases of the junction unmatched. CDR1 GTSNPN and CDR2 SVGIG come from the germline V gene (reference sequence). Full variable domain (outside the CDR3, taken from reference TRBV30 and TRBJ2-3): SQTIHQWPATLVQPVGSPLSLECTVEGTSNPNLYWYRQAAGRGLQLLFYSVGIGQISSEVPQNLSASRPQDRQFILSSKKLLLSDSGFYLCAWRDRHLAGANTDTQYFGPGTRLTVL.

A word on this clone: The sample holds other DNA sequences that translate to the same CDR3. The rearrangement joins TRBV6-5 to TRBJ2-1, with D tentatively TRBD1 (6 bases). Trimming shortened V by 3 bases and J by 0 bases, and 9 bases separated the two germline ends. The CDR3 is 15 residues long. The V gene's germline CDR1 is MNHEY and CDR2 SVGAGI. This CDR3 is CASSYRGSSYNEQFF. CDR3 DNA: TGTGCCAGCAGTTATAGGGGGAGCTCCTACAATGAGCAGTTCTTC.